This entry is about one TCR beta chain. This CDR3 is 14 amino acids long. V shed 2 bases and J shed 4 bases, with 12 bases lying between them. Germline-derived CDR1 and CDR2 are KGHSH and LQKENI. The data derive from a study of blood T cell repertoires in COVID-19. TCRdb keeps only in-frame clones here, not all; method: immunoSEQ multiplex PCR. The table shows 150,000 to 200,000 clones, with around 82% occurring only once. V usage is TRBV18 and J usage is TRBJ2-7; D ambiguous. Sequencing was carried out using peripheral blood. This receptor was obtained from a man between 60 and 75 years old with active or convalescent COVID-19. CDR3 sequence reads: CASSPGYTTYEQYF. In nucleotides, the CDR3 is TGTGCCAGCTCACCAGGGTACACTACATACGAGCAGTACTTC.